This TCR beta chain is from a study of CD8 T cells in Susac syndrome. Turning to the study itself: At the time of blood draw, patients with Susac syndrome were therapy-naive, receiving corticosteroids, or receiving intravenous immunoglobulin alone.

RNA amounts of roughly 0.45 to 1 ug underwent reverse transcription with random hexamers. TCRdb ran MiXCR on the immunoSEQ multiplex PCR reads and lists one entry per CDR3 protein. The sample includes hundreds of thousands of distinct CDR3 sequences, about 96% of them seen just once. CDR1 and CDR2 from the germline V gene are SEHNR and FQNEAQ (reference sequence). V was clipped by 5 bases and J by 0 bases; unmatched bases: 4. The CDR3 has 16 residues. What was sequenced was CD4+ T cells from PBMCs. V and J are TRBV7-9 and TRBJ2-7; 13 bases are a match to TRBD2. The clonotype originates from a human donor with Susac syndrome. The CDR3 reads CASSSGTSGDSYEQYF. The CDR3 bases are TGTGCCAGCAGCAGCGGGACTAGCGGGGACTCCTACGAGCAGTACTTC. Complete variable domain (other parts from reference TRBV7-9 and TRBJ2-7): DTGVSQNPRHKITKRGQNVTFRCDPISEHNRLYWYRQTLGQGPEFLTYFQNEAQLEKSRLLSDRFSAERPKGSFSTLEIQRTEQGDSAMYLCASSSGTSGDSYEQYFGPGTRLTVT.